A selection of T cell receptor beta chains follows, all from one sample in a study of graft-versus-host responses after intestinal transplantation. Antigen specificity for these receptors is unknown. Clones were read by immunoSEQ multiplex PCR, and TCRdb kept only the in-frame ones, dropping some. The sample holds over 100,000 clones, around 90% seen once. Specimen: unstimulated CD4+ T cells sorted from spleen or lymph node cells, collected before transplant. The source is a human donor who was the organ donor for an intestinal transplant. Both conserved end residues are part of each CDR3. The D gene is left open where the match is weak. Only some rows state a clone size, as once, few, many or a class for expanded clones.

v_gene	d_gene	j_gene	abundance	CDR3aa	CDR3nt
TRBV6-6	TRBD1	TRBJ2-7	-	CASSPQTGSYEQYF	TGTGCCAGCAGTCCCCAGACAGGGTCCTACGAGCAGTACTTC
TRBV4-3	TRBD1	TRBJ1-2	-	CASSQGQGVNYGYTF	TGCGCCAGCAGCCAGGGACAGGGGGTCAACTATGGCTACACCTTC
TRBV5-1	TRBD1	TRBJ2-7	-	CASSRDREYEQYF	TGCGCCAGCAGCCGGGACAGAGAGTACGAGCAGTACTTC
TRBV5-1	TRBD2	TRBJ2-3	-	CASSLGTSGSADTQYF	TGCGCCAGCAGCTTGGGGACTAGCGGGAGTGCAGATACGCAGTATTTT
TRBV28	-	TRBJ1-2	-	CASSLRAYGYTF	TGTGCCAGCAGTCTCAGGGCCTATGGCTACACCTTC
TRBV7-8	TRBD1	TRBJ2-7	-	CASSLRTGSFYEQYF	TGTGCCAGCAGCCTGCGGACAGGGAGTTTCTACGAGCAGTACTTC
TRBV29-1	-	TRBJ2-5	-	CSVVLQETQYF	TGCAGCGTTGTTCTCCAAGAGACCCAGTACTTC
TRBV6-5	-	TRBJ2-7	-	CASSSGSYEQYF	TGTGCCAGCAGTTCCGGCTCCTACGAGCAGTACTTC
TRBV2	-	TRBJ2-4	-	CASRQTDLAKNIQYF	TGTGCCAGCAGACAGACAGATTTAGCCAAAAACATTCAGTACTTC
TRBV9	TRBD2	TRBJ2-1	-	CASSGTSGRDEQFF	TGTGCCAGCAGCGGGACTAGCGGGAGGGATGAGCAGTTCTTC
TRBV5-1	TRBD2	TRBJ2-7	-	CASSPGLGISYEQYF	TGCGCCAGTAGCCCCGGACTAGGAATCTCCTACGAGCAGTACTTC
TRBV18	TRBD2	TRBJ2-5	once	CASSPVRGRPGLAGLETQYF	TGTGCCAGCTCACCCGTCAGGGGGCGCCCTGGACTAGCGGGACTGGAGACCCAGTACTTC
TRBV6-1	-	TRBJ2-2	-	CASLLGRDTGELFF	TGTGCCAGTCTACTGGGGCGGGACACCGGGGAGCTGTTTTTT
TRBV28	TRBD2	TRBJ2-1	-	CASSQDLSGSSYNEQFF	TGTGCCAGCAGTCAAGACTTGAGCGGGAGCTCCTACAATGAGCAGTTCTTC
TRBV28	-	TRBJ1-4	-	CASSLSGPNEKLFF	TGTGCCAGCAGTTTATCAGGGCCCAATGAAAAACTGTTTTTT
TRBV7-9	-	TRBJ2-1	-	CASSRVGPYNEQFF	TGTGCCAGCAGCCGCGTCGGGCCCTACAATGAGCAGTTCTTC
TRBV7-2	-	TRBJ1-3	-	CASSFPGGNTIYF	TGTGCCAGCAGCTTCCCAGGTGGAAACACCATATATTTT
TRBV11-2	TRBD1	TRBJ2-1	-	CASSLAPGGFHEQFF	TGTGCCAGCAGCTTAGCCCCAGGGGGCTTCCATGAGCAGTTCTTC
TRBV30	-	TRBJ2-2	-	CAWSPKPAPNTGELFF	TGTGCCTGGAGTCCAAAACCAGCGCCGAACACCGGGGAGCTGTTTTTT
TRBV4-3	TRBD2	TRBJ2-3	-	CASSQEGGSADTQYF	TGCGCCAGCAGCCAAGAGGGGGGGTCGGCAGATACGCAGTATTTT
TRBV13	-	TRBJ2-7	-	CASSLNRVGEQYF	TGTGCCAGCAGCTTGAACAGGGTGGGCGAGCAGTACTTC
TRBV11-2	TRBD1	TRBJ1-1	-	CASSIRQGIEAFF	TGTGCCAGCAGCATAAGACAGGGGATCGAAGCTTTCTTT
TRBV4-3	-	TRBJ1-5	-	CASSQDNTRGGYQPQHF	TGCGCCAGCAGCCAAGATAATACCAGGGGAGGGTATCAGCCCCAGCATTTT
TRBV6-1	-	TRBJ2-7	-	CASSVEGYEQYF	TGTGCCAGCAGTGTCGAGGGATACGAGCAGTACTTC
TRBV30	-	TRBJ2-5	-	CAWSRGRGGGPGETQYF	TGTGCCTGGAGCCGTGGCAGGGGTGGAGGGCCGGGAGAGACCCAGTACTTC
TRBV15	-	TRBJ1-2	-	CATSRMEVTGYTF	TGTGCCACCAGCAGGATGGAGGTTACCGGCTACACCTTC
TRBV9	TRBD2	TRBJ2-1	-	CASSVELAGYNEQFF	TGTGCCAGCAGCGTAGAACTAGCGGGGTACAATGAGCAGTTCTTC
TRBV5-6	-	TRBJ1-5	-	CASSFGPPGQPQHF	TGTGCCAGCAGCTTCGGGCCCCCCGGGCAGCCCCAGCATTTT
TRBV29-1	-	TRBJ1-4	-	CSVEDRGNGGKLFF	TGCAGCGTTGAAGACCGAGGGAACGGAGGAAAACTGTTTTTT
TRBV18	-	TRBJ2-2	-	CASSPTTRPNTGELFF	TGTGCCAGCTCTCCGACAACTCGCCCTAACACCGGGGAGCTGTTTTTT
TRBV15	-	TRBJ1-3	-	CATSRDYAPENTIYF	TGTGCCACCAGCAGAGATTACGCCCCAGAAAACACCATATATTTT
TRBV7-9	-	TRBJ2-1	-	CASSLDRRDTPDEQFF	TGTGCCAGCAGCTTAGACAGGCGGGACACCCCAGATGAGCAGTTCTTC
TRBV28	TRBD1	TRBJ2-1	-	CASSLWTGKSYNEQFF	TGTGCCAGCAGTCTCTGGACAGGGAAGTCCTACAATGAGCAGTTCTTC
TRBV6-1	-	TRBJ2-5	-	CASRAGPKQETQYF	TGTGCCAGCAGGGCGGGGCCAAAACAAGAGACCCAGTACTTC
TRBV5-1	-	TRBJ2-5	-	CASRIGSEETQYF	TGCGCCAGCAGGATAGGGAGCGAAGAGACCCAGTACTTC
TRBV4-1	-	TRBJ2-1	-	CASSQDGKRDNEQFF	TGCGCCAGCAGCCAAGACGGGAAGCGCGACAATGAGCAGTTCTTC
TRBV2	-	TRBJ2-7	-	CAGGTPPSYEQYF	TGTGCCGGAGGGACACCGCCCTCTTACGAGCAGTACTTC
TRBV27	TRBD2	TRBJ2-7	-	CASGYLAGGEQYF	TGTGCCAGCGGATATCTAGCGGGAGGCGAGCAGTACTTC
TRBV27	-	TRBJ1-3	-	CASSLANLGDLINLTGNTIYF	TGTGCCAGCAGTTTAGCTAACCTAGGGGATCTAATTAATCTTACGGGAAACACCATATATTTT
TRBV4-3	-	TRBJ2-2	-	CASSKRQGYTGELFF	TGCGCCAGCAGCAAGAGGCAGGGCTACACCGGGGAGCTGTTTTTT
TRBV27	TRBD2	TRBJ2-1	-	CASSWRTNLAGGRYNEQFF	TGTGCCAGCAGTTGGCGCACTAATTTAGCGGGAGGGAGATACAATGAGCAGTTCTTC
TRBV28	-	TRBJ2-1	-	CASSLNGNEQFF	TGTGCCAGCAGTCTAAACGGCAATGAGCAGTTCTTC
TRBV7-2	-	TRBJ2-4	-	CASSTSWGAGNIQYF	TGTGCCAGCAGCACTAGTTGGGGGGCGGGAAACATTCAGTACTTC
TRBV4-3	-	TRBJ2-2	-	CASSQAFGEPHTGELFF	TGCGCCAGCAGCCAAGCCTTTGGGGAGCCACACACCGGGGAGCTGTTTTTT
TRBV5-1	-	TRBJ1-2	once	CASSLVAGEGNYGYTF	TGCGCCAGCAGCTTGGTTGCTGGGGAGGGGAACTATGGCTACACCTTC
TRBV18	TRBD2	TRBJ2-7	-	CASSPPGLANYEQYF	TGTGCCAGCTCACCACCGGGACTAGCGAACTACGAGCAGTACTTC
TRBV10-3	-	TRBJ1-1	-	CAISGGEEAFF	TGTGCCATCAGTGGGGGGGAGGAAGCTTTCTTT
TRBV2	-	TRBJ2-6	-	CASSGGAGANVLTF	TGTGCCAGCAGTGGCGGGGCTGGGGCCAACGTCCTGACTTTC
TRBV5-1	-	TRBJ1-4	-	CASSPLNPEKLFF	TGCGCCAGCAGCCCTTTGAACCCCGAAAAACTGTTTTTT
TRBV7-2	TRBD2	TRBJ2-7	once	CASSLRGRVGEQYF	TGTGCCAGCAGCTTACGCGGGAGGGTCGGCGAGCAGTACTTC
TRBV7-2	TRBD2	TRBJ2-3	-	CASSLVLTSATDTQYF	TGTGCCAGCAGCTTAGTTTTAACTAGCGCGACAGATACGCAGTATTTT
TRBV30	-	TRBJ2-2	-	CASLINTGELFF	TGTGCCTCCTTAATAAACACCGGGGAGCTGTTTTTT
TRBV4-1	TRBD2	TRBJ2-7	once	CASSRSGTSGSHEQYF	TGCGCCAGCAGCCGCTCCGGGACTAGCGGGAGCCACGAGCAGTACTTC